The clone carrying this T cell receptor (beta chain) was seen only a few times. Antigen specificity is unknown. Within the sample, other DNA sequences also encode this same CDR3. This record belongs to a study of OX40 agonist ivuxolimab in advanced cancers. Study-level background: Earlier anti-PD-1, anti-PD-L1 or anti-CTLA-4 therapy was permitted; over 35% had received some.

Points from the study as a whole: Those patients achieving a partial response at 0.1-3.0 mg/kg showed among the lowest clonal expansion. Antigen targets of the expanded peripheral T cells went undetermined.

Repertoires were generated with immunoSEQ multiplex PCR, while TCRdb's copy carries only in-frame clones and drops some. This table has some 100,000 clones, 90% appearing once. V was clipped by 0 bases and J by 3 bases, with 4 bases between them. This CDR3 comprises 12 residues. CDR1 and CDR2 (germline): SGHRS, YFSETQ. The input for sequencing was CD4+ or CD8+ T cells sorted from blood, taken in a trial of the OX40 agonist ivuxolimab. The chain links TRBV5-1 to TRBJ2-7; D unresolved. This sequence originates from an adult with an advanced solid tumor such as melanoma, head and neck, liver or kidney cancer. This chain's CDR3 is CASSLEGYEQYF. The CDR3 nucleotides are TGCGCCAGCAGCTTGGAGGGCTACGAGCAGTACTTC.